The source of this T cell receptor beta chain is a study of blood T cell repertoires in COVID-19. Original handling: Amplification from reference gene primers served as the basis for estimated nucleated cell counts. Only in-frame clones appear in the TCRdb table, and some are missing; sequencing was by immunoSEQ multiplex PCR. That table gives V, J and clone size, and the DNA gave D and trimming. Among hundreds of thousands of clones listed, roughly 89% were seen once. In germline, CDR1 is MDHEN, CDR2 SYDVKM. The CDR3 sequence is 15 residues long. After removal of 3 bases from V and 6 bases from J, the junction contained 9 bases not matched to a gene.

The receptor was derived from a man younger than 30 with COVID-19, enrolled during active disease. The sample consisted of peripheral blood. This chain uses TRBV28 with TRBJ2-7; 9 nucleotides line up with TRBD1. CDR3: CASSFPTQGAGEQYF. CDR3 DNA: TGTGCCAGCAGTTTTCCTACACAGGGGGCTGGCGAGCAGTACTTC.